This TCR beta chain was captured in a study of T-cell memory formation after mild COVID-19. For the study at large: TCR clusters were mostly donor specific. Overall study results and limits: Of the contracting clones, CD4+ ones lay mainly in CM and EM, and CD8+ ones in EMRA.

For this clonotype: Its target is unknown.

The CDR3 runs 16 residues. Trimming removed 5 bases at V and 0 bases at J, with 14 bases between. One entry per CDR3 protein, called by TCRdb with MiXCR from the 5' RACE reads. The sample shows 150,000 to 200,000 distinct CDR3 sequences, more than 12% of them seen only once. The V call is TRBV12-3 or TRBV12-4, the J call TRBJ2-4; the D gene is possibly TRBD2 (5 bases). The sample comprised PBMCs or a T cell subset sorted from them (not recorded which). The sequence was collected from an adult woman who had mild COVID-19 (a few samples of this study predate the infection). Cell type and time point are not known. CDR3 in DNA: TGTGCCAGCAGTCCCCAGCGGACCCTAGCCAAAAACATTCAGTACTTC. Encoded protein: CASSPQRTLAKNIQYF.